The 12 T cell receptor beta chains below come from one sample, sequenced in a study of molecular identifiers for immune sequencing clone quantification (dated by TCRdb to the late 2010s). Libraries were prepared through PCR. The run used a NextSeq 500. TCRdb applied fastp at Q25 and MiXCR to the public reads, then kept only in-frame beta chains. Here each entry gathers all rows of one CDR3 protein and keeps the most common genes and DNA. This sample gives approximately 97,000 distinct CDR3 sequences in total; about 35% of them show up just once. In total, the top ten clones hold over 8% of the sample. Material: naive CD8+ T cells from blood, with Jurkat cell RNA spiked in. Interpreted using the paper, the cell subset or site label stands for: FACS-sorted CD8+CD4-CCR7+CD45RA+ naive T cells. These receptors originate from a human donor in good health. Some libraries in this study had Jurkat cell RNA spiked in.

This clonotype appeared once. A read error may explain this, as a much larger clone is one base away. The J gene is TRBJ2-1, the V gene TRBV4-1, with D maybe TRBD1 (6 bases). The germline V and J ends were trimmed by 4 bases and 4 bases, with 20 bases remaining between them. The length of the CDR3 is 17 residues. In germline, CDR1 is MGHRA, CDR2 YSYEKL. The CDR3 nucleotides read TGCGCCAGCAGCCTAATTGAGGGGGAGTTGAGATACAATGAGCAGTTCTTC. Translating it yields CASSLIEGELRYNEQFF.

The sample holds a few counts of this clonotype. The chain is built from TRBV15 and TRBJ2-4, with D hard to call. Trimming took 7 bases from V and 5 from J, leaving 12 bases between them. The germline gives CDR1 LNHNV, CDR2 YYDKDF (reference sequence). The CDR3 extends over 13 amino acids. The CDR3 reads CATKGSFQNIQYF. The CDR3 DNA reads TGTGCCACCAAGGGTTCTTTCCAAAACATTCAGTACTTC.

V is TRBV13 and J is TRBJ2-3, with 9 bases matching TRBD2. This CDR3 has 15 amino acids. V lost 4 bases and J lost 4; bases outside the gene matches: 6. CDR1 is PRHDT and CDR2 is FYEKMQ in the germline V gene (reference sequence). The CDR3 sequence: CASSSTSGYADTQYF. The CDR3 nucleotides are TGTGCCAGCAGCTCCACTAGCGGGTACGCAGATACGCAGTATTTT.

This clonotype was seen more than once but under ten times. V gene TRBV11-1 combines with J gene TRBJ2-2, with unresolved D. In germline, CDR1 is SGHAT, CDR2 FQDESV (reference sequence). V was trimmed by 1 base and J by 7 bases, leaving 7 bases between them. This CDR3 spans 13 amino acids. The DNA for the CDR3 is TGTGCCAGCAGCTTAGTAGAACACGGGGAGCTGTTTTTT. This encodes CASSLVEHGELFF.

There are many counts of this clonotype. The chain uses TRBV5-4 and TRBJ2-6; D remains unclear. Per germline, CDR1 SGHNT and CDR2 YYREEE (reference sequence). The CDR3 has 16 amino acids. V was cut by 4 bases and J by 0 bases, with 11 bases left in between. CDR3 loop: CASSAGRLSGANVLTF. The CDR3 coding sequence is TGTGCCAGCAGCGCAGGACGGCTCTCTGGGGCCAACGTCCTGACTTTC.

The sample holds a few counts of this clonotype. V gene TRBV3-1 combines with J gene TRBJ1-4; D is unclear. CDR3 length equals 19 residues. Germline-derived CDR1 and CDR2 are LGHDT and YNNKEL (reference sequence). V was shortened by 0 bases and J by 3 bases, with 20 bases between the two germline ends. This CDR3 reads CASSQDVETTQAANEKLFF. CDR3 nucleotide sequence: TGTGCCAGCAGCCAAGATGTTGAGACAACTCAAGCAGCTAATGAAAAACTGTTTTTT. Full variable domain (missing parts from reference TRBV3-1 and TRBJ1-4): DTAVSQTPKYLVTQMGNDKSIKCEQNLGHDTMYWYKQDSKKFLKIMFSYNNKELIINETVPNRFSPKSPDKAHLNLHINSLELGDSAVYFCASSQDVETTQAANEKLFFGSGTQLSVL.

This chain connects TRBV28 to TRBJ1-6; no definite D call. V lost 3 bases to trimming and J lost 8 bases, with 17 bases between them. The CDR3 length is 16 residues. The germline CDR1 and CDR2 sequences are MDHEN and SYDVKM. In DNA, the CDR3 is TGTGCCAGCAGTTTCGGGTTGAGACTGAGAGATTCACCCCTCCACTTT. This codes for CASSFGLRLRDSPLHF.

Details on this clonotype: A much more abundant neighbour one base away suggests this may be a read error. This rearrangement joins TRBV7-8 to TRBJ2-6, with D tentatively TRBD1 or TRBD2 (5 bases each). Looked up from germline, CDR1 is SGHVS and CDR2 is FQNEAQ. This CDR3 spans 14 amino acids. CDR3 protein: CASKLGVGATVLTF. In nucleotides, the CDR3 is TGTGCCAGCAAGCTAGGGGTCGGGGCCACCGTCCTGACTTTC.

This clonotype was found many times. This chain joins TRBV7-9 and TRBJ2-3; TRBD1 matches at 8 bases. Unmatched junction bases numbered 8, after V lost 5 bases and J lost 4 bases. CDR1 SEHNR and CDR2 FQNEAQ come from the germline V gene (reference sequence). There are 15 residues in the CDR3. In nucleotides, the CDR3 is TGTGCCAGCAGCGAGGGACAGGTCGCGTCAGATACGCAGTATTTT. It specifies CASSEGQVASDTQYF.

This clonotype was detected only a few times. V and J are TRBV19 and TRBJ2-3, with a weak D call TRBD1 (6 bases). The CDR3 is made up of 14 amino acids. The V gene's germline CDR1 is LNHDA and CDR2 SQIVND (reference sequence). Trimming took 7 bases from V and 1 from J, leaving 12 bases between them. The CDR3 region is CASNQGSGTDTQYF. The CDR3 DNA follows: TGTGCCAGTAATCAGGGGAGCGGCACAGATACGCAGTATTTT.

The chain links TRBV29-1 to TRBJ2-3; D assignment may be TRBD1 or TRBD2 (5 bases each). The CDR3 is made up of 15 amino acids. Germline V gene sequence: CDR1 SQVTM, CDR2 ANQGSEA. Deletions cut 3 bases from V and 2 bases from J, with 15 bases between. The CDR3 loop reads CSVERGYRNTDTQYF. DNA of the CDR3: TGCAGCGTTGAGAGGGGCTACCGAAACACAGATACGCAGTATTTT.

With respect to this clonotype: The conserved phenylalanine or tryptophan normally closing the CDR3 is absent here, so this likely arose from a read error. The chain carries TRBV9 and TRBJ2-1; the D gene is possibly TRBD2 (5 bases). CDR1 SGDLS and CDR2 YYNGEE come from the germline V gene. This CDR3 comprises 15 residues. Trimming shortened V by 0 bases and J by 0 bases, and 7 bases separated the two germline ends. The CDR3 here is CASSVGRISYNEQFY. The CDR3, as DNA: TGTGCCAGCAGCGTAGGGAGGATCTCCTACAATGAGCAGTTCTAC.